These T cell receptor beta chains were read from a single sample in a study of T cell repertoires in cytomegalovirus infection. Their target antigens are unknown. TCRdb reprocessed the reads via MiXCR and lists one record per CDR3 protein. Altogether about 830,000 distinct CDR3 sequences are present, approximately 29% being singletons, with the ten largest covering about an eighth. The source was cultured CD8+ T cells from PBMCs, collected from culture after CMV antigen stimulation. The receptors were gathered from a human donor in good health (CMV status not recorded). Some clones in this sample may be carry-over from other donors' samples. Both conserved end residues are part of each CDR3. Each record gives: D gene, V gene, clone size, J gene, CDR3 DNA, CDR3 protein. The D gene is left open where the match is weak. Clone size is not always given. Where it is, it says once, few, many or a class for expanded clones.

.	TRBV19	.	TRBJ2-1	TGTGCCAGTAGTATAGGGGTCTACAATGAGCAGTTCTTC	CASSIGVYNEQFF
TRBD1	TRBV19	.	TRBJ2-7	TGTGCCAGTTCTGGGGACAGGGTGGACTACGAGCAGTACTTC	CASSGDRVDYEQYF
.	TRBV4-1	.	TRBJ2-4	TGCGCCAGCAGCCAAGAAAGGGATCTAACCAAAAACATTCAGTACTTC	CASSQERDLTKNIQYF
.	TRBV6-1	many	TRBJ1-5	TGTGCCAGCAGTGGACAGCCCCAGCATTTT	CASSGQPQHF
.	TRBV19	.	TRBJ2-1	TGTGCCAGTAGTAGCCCCACATGGCCCCCGAATGAGCAGTTCTTC	CASSSPTWPPNEQFF
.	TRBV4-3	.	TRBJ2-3	TGCGCCAGCAGCCAAGGTCGTAGGCATACAGATACGCAGTATTTT	CASSQGRRHTDTQYF
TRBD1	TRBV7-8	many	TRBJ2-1	TGTGCCAGCAGCCCCGTCCCGGGACAGGTCTCCTACAATGAGCAGTTCTTC	CASSPVPGQVSYNEQFF
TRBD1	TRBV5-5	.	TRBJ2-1	TGTGCCAGCAGCATCGACAGGGTAGGCTTTTTC	CASSIDRVGFF
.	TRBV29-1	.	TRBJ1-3	TGCAGCGTTGAAGATCCAGAATGGAACACCATATATTTT	CSVEDPEWNTIYF
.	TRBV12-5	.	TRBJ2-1	TGTGCTAGTGGTTTGGTCATTTACAATGAGCAGTTCTTC	CASGLVIYNEQFF
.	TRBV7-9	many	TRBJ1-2	TGTGCCAGCAGTCCGACAGATAACTATGGCTACACCTTC	CASSPTDNYGYTF
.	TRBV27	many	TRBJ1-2	TGCGCCAGCAGCTCCGGGGGTGGCTACACCTTC	CASSSGGGYTF
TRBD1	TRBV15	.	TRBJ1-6	TGTGCCACCAGCTCTCAGGGGGACAGCATTCGGCCCCTCCACTTT	CATSSQGDSIRPLHF
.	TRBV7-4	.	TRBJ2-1	TGTGCCAGCAGCTTAGGGGAAATATTCAAGAATGAGCAGTTCTTC	CASSLGEIFKNEQFF
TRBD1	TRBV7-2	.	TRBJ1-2	TGTGCCAGCAGCTTAGGGACAGGTTCCAACTATGGCTACACCTTC	CASSLGTGSNYGYTF
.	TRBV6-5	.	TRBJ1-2	TGTGCCAGCGATCGTCCGGGGGACGGCTACACCTTC	CASDRPGDGYTF
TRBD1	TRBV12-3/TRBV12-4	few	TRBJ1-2	TGTGCCAGCAGTTTAGTCCAGACAGGGTTTTCGGATGGCTACACCTTC	CASSLVQTGFSDGYTF
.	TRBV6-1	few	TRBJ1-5	TGTGCCAGCAGTGGGGTCCGGGCAACCGATCAGCCCCAGCATTTT	CASSGVRATDQPQHF
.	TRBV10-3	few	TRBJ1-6	TGTGCCATCAGTGTTAACCTAAGGAATTCACCCCTCCACTTT	CAISVNLRNSPLHF
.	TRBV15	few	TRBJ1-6	TGTGCCACCAGCAGAGATGGAGGGGGTTCACCCCTCCACTTT	CATSRDGGGSPLHF
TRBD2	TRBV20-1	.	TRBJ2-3	TGCAGTGCTCCTAGCGGGGGGACAGATACGCAGTATTTT	CSAPSGGTDTQYF
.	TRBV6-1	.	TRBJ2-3	TGTGCCAGCAGCCAAACAGGTTCCAGCACAGATACGCAGTATTTT	CASSQTGSSTDTQYF
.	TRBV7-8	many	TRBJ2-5	TGTGCCAGCAGGGGAGATGGGCTCCAAGAGACCCAGTACTTC	CASRGDGLQETQYF
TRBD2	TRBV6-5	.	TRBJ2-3	TGTGCCAGCAAGGGACTAGCGGGGACAGATACGCAGTATTTT	CASKGLAGTDTQYF
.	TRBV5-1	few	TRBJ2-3	TGCGCCAGCAGCTTGTACCCTTTGCCAGATACGCAGTATTTT	CASSLYPLPDTQYF
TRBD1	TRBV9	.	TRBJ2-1	TGTGCCAGCAGCGCCCCATTAGAACGGGACAGGGGGGTGGATGAGCAGTTCTTC	CASSAPLERDRGVDEQFF
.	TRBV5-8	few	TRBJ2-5	TGTGCCAGCAGCTTGGGGTCTTTATCGGGCCAAGAGACCCAGTACTTC	CASSLGSLSGQETQYF
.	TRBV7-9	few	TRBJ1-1	TGTGCCAGCAGCTCCTATCTCATCGGGAGTGAAGCTTTCTTT	CASSSYLIGSEAFF
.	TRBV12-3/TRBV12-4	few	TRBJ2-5	TGTGCCAGCAGTACCCCTCGCGATCCAGAGACCCAGTACTTC	CASSTPRDPETQYF
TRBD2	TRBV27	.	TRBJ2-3	TGTGCCAGCAGTTTGGGACTAGCGGGGGGCAGTCTCACAGATACGCAGTATTTT	CASSLGLAGGSLTDTQYF
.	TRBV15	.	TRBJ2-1	TGTGCCACTCTTCGTTCCGGGTCCGGTGAGCAGTTCTTC	CATLRSGSGEQFF
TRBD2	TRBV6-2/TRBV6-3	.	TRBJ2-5	TGTGCCAGCAGTCGGGGACTAGCGGGGGTTGAGACCCAGTACTTC	CASSRGLAGVETQYF
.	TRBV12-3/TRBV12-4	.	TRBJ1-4	TGTGCCAGCGGCGTTGAGGGAAAACTGTTTTTT	CASGVEGKLFF
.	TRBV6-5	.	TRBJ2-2	TGTGCCAGCAGTCCGGACGGAGGGGGGCTGAACACCGGGGAGCTGTTTTTT	CASSPDGGGLNTGELFF
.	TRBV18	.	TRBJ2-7	TGTGCCAGCTCGCCGCCCTTCCGGACTTCCACCTACGAGCAGTACTTC	CASSPPFRTSTYEQYF
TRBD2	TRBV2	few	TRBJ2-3	TGTGCCAGCAGTGACGGGGCGGGGGGGCGGAAAGATACGCAGTATTTT	CASSDGAGGRKDTQYF
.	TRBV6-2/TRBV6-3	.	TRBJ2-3	TGTGCCAGCAGCCAGAGGAGGCCAACGGTGGATACGCAGTATTTT	CASSQRRPTVDTQYF
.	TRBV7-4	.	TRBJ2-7	TGTGCCAGCAGCTTAACCCCAGAGTACGAGCAGTACTTC	CASSLTPEYEQYF
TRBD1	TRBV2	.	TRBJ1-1	TGTGCCAGCATCGAGACAGGGTCACATGAAGCTTTCTTT	CASIETGSHEAFF
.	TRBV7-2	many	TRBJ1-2	TGTGCCAGCAGCTTAAGCCCCCCCGGGCAGAACTCTAACTATGGCTACACCTTC	CASSLSPPGQNSNYGYTF
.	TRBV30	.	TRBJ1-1	TGTGCCTGGATTCTCATGAACACTGAAGCTTTCTTT	CAWILMNTEAFF
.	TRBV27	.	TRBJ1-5	TGTGCCAGCAGTTTTGGGGGGACCCATTGGCCCCAGCATTTT	CASSFGGTHWPQHF
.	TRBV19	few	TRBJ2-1	TGTGCCAGTAGTATAGTGGGGGCTTCCTACAATGAGCAGTTCTTC	CASSIVGASYNEQFF